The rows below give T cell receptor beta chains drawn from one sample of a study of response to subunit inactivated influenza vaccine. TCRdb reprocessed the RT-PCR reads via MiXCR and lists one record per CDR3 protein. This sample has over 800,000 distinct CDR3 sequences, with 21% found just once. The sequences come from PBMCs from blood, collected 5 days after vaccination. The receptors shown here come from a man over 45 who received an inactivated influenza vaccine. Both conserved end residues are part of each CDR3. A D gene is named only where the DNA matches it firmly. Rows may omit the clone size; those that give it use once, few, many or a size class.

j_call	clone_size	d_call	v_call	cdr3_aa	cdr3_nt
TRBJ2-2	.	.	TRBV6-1	CASTEGVTGELFF	TGTGCCAGCACCGAGGGGGTCACCGGGGAGCTGTTTTTT
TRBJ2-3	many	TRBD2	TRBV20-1	CSARDRRKRGADTQYF	TGCAGTGCTAGAGATCGGCGGAAGCGGGGGGCAGATACGCAGTATTTT
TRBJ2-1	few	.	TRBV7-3	CASSFSGYYNEQFF	TGTGCCAGCAGCTTCTCGGGTTATTACAATGAGCAGTTCTTC
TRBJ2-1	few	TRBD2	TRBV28	CASSSHRLAGGSYNEQFF	TGTGCCAGCAGTTCACATAGACTAGCGGGGGGCTCCTACAATGAGCAGTTCTTC
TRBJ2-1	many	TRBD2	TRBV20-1	CSAPRTSGSAGEQFF	TGCAGTGCTCCTCGGACTAGCGGGAGCGCAGGTGAGCAGTTCTTC
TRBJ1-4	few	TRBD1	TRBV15	CATSWGRGGGKLFF	TGTGCCACCAGCTGGGGCCGAGGGGGCGGAAAACTGTTTTTT
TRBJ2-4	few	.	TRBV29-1	CSVGEEYLAKNIQYF	TGCAGCGTTGGGGAGGAGTACTTAGCCAAAAACATTCAGTACTTC
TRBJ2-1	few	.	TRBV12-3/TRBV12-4	CASSFVARGPYKRNEQFF	TGTGCCAGCAGTTTTGTGGCGCGGGGGCCCTACAAACGCAATGAGCAGTTCTTC
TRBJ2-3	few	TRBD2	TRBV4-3	CASSQDWSGGEDTQYF	TGCGCCAGCAGCCAAGATTGGAGCGGGGGGGAGGATACGCAGTATTTT
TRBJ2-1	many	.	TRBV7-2	CASSLGQAAYNEQFF	TGTGCCAGCAGCTTAGGGCAGGCCGCTTACAATGAGCAGTTCTTC
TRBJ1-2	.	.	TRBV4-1	CASSQGSGAPTTNGYTF	TGCGCCAGCAGCCAAGGGTCGGGGGCCCCTACCACCAATGGCTACACCTTC
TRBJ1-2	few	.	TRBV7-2	CASSLGMGRDRGYTF	TGTGCCAGCAGCTTAGGGATGGGCAGGGACCGCGGCTACACCTTC
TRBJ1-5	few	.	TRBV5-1	CASSLGEGRQPQHF	TGCGCCAGCAGCTTGGGTGAGGGCCGGCAGCCCCAGCATTTT
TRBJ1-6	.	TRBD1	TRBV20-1	CSARGRTGGSSPLHF	TGCAGTGCTAGAGGTCGGACAGGAGGGAGCTCACCCCTCCACTTT
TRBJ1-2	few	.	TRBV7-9	CASSFLQGGSYGYTF	TGTGCCAGCAGCTTCTTACAGGGTGGTAGCTATGGCTACACCTTC
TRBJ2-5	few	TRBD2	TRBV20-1	CSATSGGAIETQYF	TGCAGCGCTACGAGCGGGGGGGCCATTGAGACCCAGTACTTC
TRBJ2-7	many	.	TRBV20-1	CSACVVGEERNEQYF	TGCAGTGCCTGCGTGGTGGGGGAGGAACGGAACGAGCAGTACTTC
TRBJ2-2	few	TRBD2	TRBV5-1	CASSKTSGSGTGELFF	TGCGCCAGCAGCAAGACTAGCGGGAGCGGCACCGGGGAGCTGTTTTTT
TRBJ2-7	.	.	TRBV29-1	CSVESSGVGSYEQYF	TGCAGCGTTGAATCATCGGGAGTAGGGTCCTACGAGCAGTACTTC
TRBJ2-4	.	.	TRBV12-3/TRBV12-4	CASGPGLAKNIQYF	TGTGCCAGCGGACCCGGGCTAGCCAAAAACATTCAGTACTTC
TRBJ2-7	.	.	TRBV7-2	CASSLSTARSSYEQYF	TGTGCCAGCAGCTTAAGCACGGCGAGGAGCTCCTACGAGCAGTACTTC
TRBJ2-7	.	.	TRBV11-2	CASSLDGSGGGEQYF	TGTGCCAGCAGCTTAGATGGTTCAGGGGGGGGCGAGCAGTACTTC
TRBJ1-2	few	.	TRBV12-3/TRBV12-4	CASSLVFRALHGYTF	TGTGCCAGCAGTTTAGTATTCAGGGCTCTACATGGCTACACCTTC
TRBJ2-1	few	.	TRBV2	CASSEGKGLSYNEQFF	TGTGCCAGCAGTGAAGGAAAGGGACTGTCCTACAATGAGCAGTTCTTC
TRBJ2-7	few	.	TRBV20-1	CSASSEEGLNEQYF	TGCAGTGCTTCCTCAGAGGAGGGTCTCAACGAGCAGTACTTC
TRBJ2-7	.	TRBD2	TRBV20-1	CSAWAGTSGRRYEQYF	TGCAGTGCTTGGGCCGGGACTAGCGGGAGGAGGTACGAGCAGTACTTC
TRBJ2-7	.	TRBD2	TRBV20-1	CSARPGGLSYEQYF	TGCAGTGCTAGACCGGGAGGCCTCTCCTACGAGCAGTACTTC
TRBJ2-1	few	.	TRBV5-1	CASSWRGNEQFF	TGCGCCAGCAGCTGGAGGGGTAATGAGCAGTTCTTC
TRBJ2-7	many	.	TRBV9	CASSVGGGRNYEQYF	TGTGCCAGCAGCGTAGGAGGCGGCCGTAATTACGAGCAGTACTTC
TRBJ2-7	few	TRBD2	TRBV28	CASSSQLAEAYEQYF	TGTGCCAGCAGTTCACAGCTAGCGGAGGCCTACGAGCAGTACTTC
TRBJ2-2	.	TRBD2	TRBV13	CASSYYGTRDTGELFF	TGTGCCAGCAGCTATTACGGGACTAGGGATACCGGGGAGCTGTTTTTT
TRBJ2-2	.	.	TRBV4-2	CASSQDEDRWTSGLPGSCFF	.
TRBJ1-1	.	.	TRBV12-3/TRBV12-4	CASSPGAQIGAFF	TGTGCCAGCAGCCCGGGGGCGCAAATTGGAGCTTTCTTT
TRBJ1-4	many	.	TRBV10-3	CAIGSAATNEKLFF	TGTGCCATCGGTAGTGCAGCAACTAATGAAAAACTGTTTTTT
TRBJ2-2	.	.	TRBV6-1	CASLVTSRTGELFF	TGTGCCAGCTTGGTAACCAGTAGGACCGGGGAGCTGTTTTTT
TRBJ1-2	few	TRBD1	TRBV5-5	CASSSDRLLNYGYTF	TGTGCCAGCAGCTCGGACAGGCTTTTAAACTATGGCTACACCTTC
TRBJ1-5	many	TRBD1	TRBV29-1	CSGGQVFQPQHF	TGCAGCGGAGGACAGGTATTTCAGCCCCAGCATTTT
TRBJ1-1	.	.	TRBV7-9	CASSLVVGGATPLAFF	TGTGCCAGCAGCTTAGTCGTTGGGGGGGCTACCCCGCTGGCTTTCTTT
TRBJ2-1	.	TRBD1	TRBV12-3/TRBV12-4	CASRKTGQALYNEQFF	TGTGCCAGCAGGAAAACGGGACAGGCCCTCTACAATGAGCAGTTCTTC
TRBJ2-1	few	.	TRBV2	CASSVRASESYNEQFF	TGTGCCAGCAGTGTCCGAGCGTCGGAGTCCTACAATGAGCAGTTCTTC
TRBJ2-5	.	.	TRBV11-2	CASSSGQPETQYF	TGTGCCAGCAGCTCCGGACAGCCAGAGACCCAGTACTTC
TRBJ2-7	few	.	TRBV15	CATSRGFAYEQYF	TGTGCCACCAGCAGAGGGTTCGCCTACGAGCAGTACTTC
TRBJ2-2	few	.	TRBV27	CASSPYRVTGELFF	TGTGCCAGCAGCCCGTACAGGGTCACCGGGGAGCTGTTTTTT
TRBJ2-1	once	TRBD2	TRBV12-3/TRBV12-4	CASSASGRAWEQFF	TGTGCCAGCAGCGCTAGCGGGAGGGCCTGGGAGCAGTTCTTC
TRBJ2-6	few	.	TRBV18	CASSPSQRITSGANVLTF	TGTGCCAGCTCACCGTCTCAACGAATTACTTCTGGGGCCAACGTCCTGACTTTC
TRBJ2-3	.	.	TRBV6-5	CASSYSTRGASTDTQYF	TGTGCCAGCAGTTACTCGACGAGGGGGGCGAGCACAGATACGCAGTATTTT
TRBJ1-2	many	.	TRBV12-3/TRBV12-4	CASSHRANYGYTF	TGTGCCAGCAGTCACAGGGCAAACTATGGCTACACCTTC
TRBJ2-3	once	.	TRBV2	CASSVVADTQYF	TGTGCCAGCAGTGTCGTGGCAGATACGCAGTATTTT
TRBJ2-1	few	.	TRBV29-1	CSVPFNDFFDEQFF	TGCAGCGTTCCATTCAACGACTTTTTCGATGAGCAGTTCTTC